This TCR beta chain was captured by sequencing in a study of identical twins. Carrying unique molecular identifiers, the cDNA also gained a universal primer site through template switching. TCRdb re-analysed the 5' RACE reads in MiXCR, keeping a single row per CDR3 protein. Altogether 550,000 to 800,000 distinct CDR3 sequences are present, less than 9% being singletons, with the ten largest covering 1.6%. Worth noting for this clonotype: Antigen specificity is unknown.

The CDR3 runs to 14 residues. Trimming stripped 6 bases from V and 3 bases from J, with 15 bases between. In germline, CDR1 is MNHEY, CDR2 SVGEGT. Points from the study as a whole: Interpretation of the results relied on cross-sectional statistical analysis and not on following the same donors. Invariant T cells like MAIT and iNKT could partly confound the zero-insertion analyses.

These same data were also listed under a study on yellow fever vaccine responses in identical twins.

The V and J genes are TRBV6-2 or TRBV6-3 and TRBJ2-7; possibly TRBD1 for D (6 bases). This sequence was found in a woman aged 18-29 years in good health. The sample consisted of PBMCs. CDR3 nucleotide sequence: TGTGCCAGCAGACCAGACAGGCTATACTACGAGCAGTACGTC. Its protein is CASRPDRLYYEQYV.